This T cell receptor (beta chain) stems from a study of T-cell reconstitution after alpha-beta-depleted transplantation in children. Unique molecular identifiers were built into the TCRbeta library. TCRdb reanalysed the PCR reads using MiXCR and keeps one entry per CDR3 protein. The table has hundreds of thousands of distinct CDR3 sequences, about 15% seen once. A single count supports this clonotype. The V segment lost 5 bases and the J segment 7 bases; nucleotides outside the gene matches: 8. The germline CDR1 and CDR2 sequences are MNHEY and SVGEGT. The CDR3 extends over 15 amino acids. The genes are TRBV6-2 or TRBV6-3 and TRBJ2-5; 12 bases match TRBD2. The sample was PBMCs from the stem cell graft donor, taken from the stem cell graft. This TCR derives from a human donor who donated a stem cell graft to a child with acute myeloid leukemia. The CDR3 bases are TGTGCCAGCAGTCTAGCGGGGGGGTCGGGAGCGACCCAGTACTTC. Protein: CASSLAGGSGATQYF.